Reported below is one T cell receptor (beta chain). As processed by the authors: Cell counts per sample came from amplifying reference gene primers. TCRdb's copy holds only in-frame clones and misses some; the assay was immunoSEQ multiplex PCR. V and J calls and clone size follow that table, whereas D and trimming were derived from the DNA. The sample holds 95,000 to 150,000 clones, 60% to 80% seen once. This entry comes from a study of blood T cell repertoires in COVID-19. Across the study: From the United States, Italy and Spain came samples of acute and convalescent COVID-19. Sources were T cells, B-cell-depleted T cells, or PBMCs; the material itself was cDNA or gDNA.

V lost 4 bases, J lost 5 bases, and 11 bases lay in between. The CDR3 loop spans 13 amino acids. Germline lookup yields CDR1 SGHTA and CDR2 FQGTGA. The sample was peripheral blood. The V call is TRBV7-3, the J call TRBJ1-1; D not resolved. The receptor was isolated from a human donor in a cohort sampled during active COVID-19. CDR3 in DNA: TGTGCCAGCAGCTACGGGTCGGGGACTGAAGCTTTCTTT. Amino acids: CASSYGSGTEAFF.